This TCR beta chain was recorded in a study of brain T cells in children with intractable seizures. The sequenced cases were selected for having the highest brain T cell transcript signatures. Study conclusions and caveats: Patients' HCMV serostatus was unknown; virus specificity rests on CDR3 similarity alone. Absence of clones before surgery may stem from lower sequencing depth.

Profiled with immunoSEQ multiplex PCR; TCRdb holds only in-frame clones, not every one. The sample contains tens of thousands of clones, around 93% of which appear only once. Germline CDR1 and CDR2: SGHAT and FQNNGV. The ends lost 1 base at V and 7 bases at J; junction bases unmatched: 5. The CDR3 is 14 amino acids. This clone showed up just once. Its antigen is not identified. Sequenced here: peripheral blood, sampled at surgery. This TCR came from a boy less than two years old with tuberous sclerosis and intractable seizures. V is TRBV11-2 and J is TRBJ1-2, with 8 bases matching TRBD1. Here the CDR3 reads CASSLGQGAVGYTF. In nucleotides, the CDR3 is TGTGCCAGCAGCTTAGGGCAGGGGGCCGTTGGCTACACCTTC.